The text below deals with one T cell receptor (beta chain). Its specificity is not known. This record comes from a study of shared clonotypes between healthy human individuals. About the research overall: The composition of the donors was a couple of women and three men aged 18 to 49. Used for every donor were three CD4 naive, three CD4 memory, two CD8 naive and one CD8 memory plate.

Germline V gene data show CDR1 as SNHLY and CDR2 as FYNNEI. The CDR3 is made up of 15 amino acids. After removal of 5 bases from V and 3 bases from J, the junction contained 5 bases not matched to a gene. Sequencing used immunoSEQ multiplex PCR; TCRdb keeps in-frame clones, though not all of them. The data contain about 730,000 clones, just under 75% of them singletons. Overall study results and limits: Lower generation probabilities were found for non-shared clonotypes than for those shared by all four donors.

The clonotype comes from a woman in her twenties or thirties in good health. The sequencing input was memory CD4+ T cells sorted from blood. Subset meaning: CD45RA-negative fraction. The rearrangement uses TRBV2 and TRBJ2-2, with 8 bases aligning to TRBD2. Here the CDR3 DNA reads TGTGCCAGCAGTCCCGGGACTAGATACACCGGGGAGCTGTTTTTT. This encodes CASSPGTRYTGELFF.